The clone carrying this T cell receptor (beta chain) was recorded at least ten times. Its cognate antigen is unknown. 5'RACE template switching added a universal primer site and UMIs to TCR cDNA. TCRdb independently ran MiXCR on the 5' RACE reads; one entry per CDR3 protein. The sample contains 250,000 or so distinct CDR3 sequences, approximately 3.5% of which appear only once. These data come from a study of T cells after yellow fever vaccination. About the research overall: SMART-Seq v4 Ultra Low Input handled preparation of low-cell-number fractions. General observations from the study: The booster saw the reappearance of most primary-vaccination clones (about 95% CD4, around 88% CD8). Repertoires sorted by FACS could include abundant clonotypes that are contaminants from the bulk population.

Germline trimming cut 1 base from V and 7 bases from J; bases unmatched to any gene: 7. CDR1 and CDR2 (germline): LGHNA, YSLEER. This CDR3 is built from 15 residues. The receptor was isolated from a man between 18 and 35 years old who received the YFV17D yellow fever vaccine. Source: PBMCs, taken 15 days after the yellow fever booster vaccination. The chain has TRBV4-3 and TRBJ2-7; TRBD1 matches at 10 bases. The CDR3 coding sequence is TGCGCCAGCAGCCAAGTGACAGGGGGCTTTTGGGAGCAGTACTTC. This gives the protein CASSQVTGGFWEQYF.